Listed here are 21 T cell receptor beta chains from one sample, sequenced in a study of Graves' ophthalmopathy and Graves' hyperthyroidism (dated by TCRdb to 2017 to 2018). The sequencing machine was an Illumina HiSeq 2000. TCR beta CDR3 regions were amplified from RNA transcripts for repertoire sequencing. The first round was an RT-PCR using HTBI primers with the Qiagen OneStep RT-PCR kit, and this first round was followed by a second-round multiplex PCR, then size selection and purification. TCRdb handled the public reads itself, with Q25 trimming in fastp and clone calling in MiXCR, and kept productive beta chains. Merged by CDR3 protein, the rows form single entries marked with the most common genes and DNA. The sample table contains some 1.1 million distinct CDR3 sequences; only one count was recorded for 36% of them. In total, the top ten clones hold 11% of the sample. The material sequenced was peripheral blood or thyroid tissue (not recorded which). These TCRs come from an adult man with Graves' hyperthyroidism.

This clonotype was detected only a few times. This rearrangement joins TRBV9 to TRBJ2-7; 7 nucleotides align to TRBD1. The CDR3 contains 14 residues. Unmatched junction bases numbered 8, after V lost 5 bases and J lost 3 bases. Germline-derived CDR1 and CDR2 are SGDLS and YYNGEE. The CDR3 here is CASSFGQDVYEQYF. In DNA form, the CDR3 reads TGTGCCAGCAGTTTCGGACAGGATGTCTACGAGCAGTACTTC.

The rearrangement links TRBV6-2 or TRBV6-3 to TRBJ1-3, with a weak D call TRBD1 (5 bases). There are 18 residues in the CDR3. The germline CDR1 and CDR2 sequences are MNHEY and SVGEGT. Trimming left V 6 bases short and J 2 bases short, with 23 bases between. CDR3 region: CASRRFGSQGFTGNTIYF. In DNA, the CDR3 is TGTGCCAGCAGACGCTTCGGCTCTCAGGGATTTACTGGAAACACCATATATTTT.

This clonotype was detected many times. The rearrangement joins TRBV28 to TRBJ1-3, with TRBD1 matching 8 bases. Germline V gene lookup returns CDR1 MDHEN and CDR2 SYDVKM. J gave up 4 bases and V 5 bases, and 4 bases lay outside the gene matches. This CDR3 contains 14 residues. CDR3 in amino acids: CASSRRTGGNTIYF. CDR3 nucleotide sequence: TGTGCCAGCAGTCGCAGGACAGGGGGAAACACCATATATTTT.

Points on this clonotype: A much more abundant neighbour one base away suggests this may be a read error. The rearrangement uses TRBV11-2 and TRBJ2-7; maybe TRBD2 (6 bases). The germline V and J ends were trimmed by 4 bases and 0 bases, with 19 bases remaining between them. Per the germline V gene, CDR1 is SGHAT and CDR2 is FQNNGV. The CDR3 length is 17 residues. CDR3 loop: CASSSQAGSGSSYEQYF. For the CDR3, the DNA is TGTGCCAGCAGCTCCCAGGCAGGTAGCGGAAGCTCCTACGAGCAGTACTTC.

The chain recombines TRBV2 with TRBJ2-3; D ambiguous. The length of the CDR3 is 11 residues. Trimming took off 7 bases at V and 2 bases at J, with 4 bases between the two ends. Germline V gene data show CDR1 as SNHLY and CDR2 as FYNNEI. DNA of the CDR3: TGTGCCAGCACCGACACAGATACGCAGTATTTT. The encoded protein is CASTDTDTQYF.

The J gene is TRBJ2-7, the V gene TRBV25-1; TRBD1 agrees at 8 bases. The V gene end was trimmed by 6 bases and the J gene end by 2 bases; junction bases not matched to a gene: 9. Looked up from germline, CDR1 is MGHDK and CDR2 is SYGVNS. The CDR3 is 15 residues long. The CDR3 DNA is TGTGCCAGCAGGAAGACCGGGACAGGCACCTACGAGCAGTACTTC. It is translated as CASRKTGTGTYEQYF.

This clonotype was recorded once. Possible read error: a much larger clone is one base away. The rearrangement links TRBV4-1 to TRBJ1-1; D is unresolved. Germline CDR1 MGHRA, CDR2 YSYEKL. The CDR3 is made up of 15 amino acids. Trimming removed 1 base at V and 7 bases at J, with 16 bases between. The CDR3 spells CASSQVAVRAREAFF. CDR3 in DNA: TGCGCCAGCAGCCAAGTGGCGGTCCGGGCGCGTGAAGCTTTCTTT.

This clonotype was seen ten or more times. The rearrangement joins TRBV20-1 to TRBJ2-7; 11 bases match TRBD2. The trim removed 0 bases at V and 4 bases at J, leaving 8 bases unmatched. The CDR3 is made up of 16 amino acids. From germline, CDR1 is DFQATT and CDR2 SNEGSKA (reference sequence). The CDR3 region has the DNA TGCAGTGCTAGAGATCGAACTAGCGGGAGAGGGTACGAGCAGTACTTC. This codes for CSARDRTSGRGYEQYF.

Of note for this clonotype: Germline and junction disagree at one end, which may indicate a read error. The gene calls are TRBV7-2 and TRBJ2-7, with D unresolved. The length of the CDR3 is 15 residues. CDR1 is SGHTA and CDR2 is FQGNSA in the germline V gene. Here the CDR3 reads CASSQDSGATYEQYF. The CDR3 DNA sequence: TGCGCCAGCAGCCAAGACTCGGGTGCAACCTACGAGCAGTACTTC. The variable domain in full, with the rest retrieved from reference TRBV7-2 and TRBJ2-7, is GAGVSQSPSNKVTEKGKDVELRCDPISGHTALYWYRQSLGQGLEFLIYFQGNSAPDKSGLPSDRFSAERTGGSVSTLTIQRTQQEDSAVYLCASSQDSGATYEQYFGPGTRLTVT.

The rearrangement joins TRBV29-1 to TRBJ1-2; D gene ambiguous. V lost 8 bases to trimming and J lost 8 bases, with 27 bases between them. The CDR3 totals 15 residues. Germline V CDR1 and CDR2: SQVTM, ANQGSEA. The CDR3 sequence is CSSLSWARSVYGYTF. For the CDR3, the DNA is TGCAGCAGTTTATCGTGGGCCCGGTCGGTTTACGGCTACACCTTC.

This chain uses TRBV12-3 or TRBV12-4 with TRBJ1-4; tentative D call: TRBD1 (5 bases). The CDR3 length is 16 residues. The V gene lost 6 bases and the J gene lost 5 bases, with 19 bases spanning the gap. The CDR3 loop is CASRRYRTRKNEKLFF. The CDR3 DNA sequence: TGTGCCAGCAGGCGATACCGGACACGAAAAAATGAAAAACTGTTTTTT.

The J gene is TRBJ1-1, the V gene TRBV9, with D hard to call. Germline CDR1 and CDR2: SGDLS and YYNGEE. This CDR3 contains 12 residues. V lost 3 bases to trimming and J lost 6 bases, with 9 bases between them. CDR3 in amino acids: CASSDPTPEAFF. Written as DNA, the CDR3 is TGTGCCAGCAGCGACCCAACCCCTGAAGCTTTCTTT.

The chain couples TRBV10-1 to TRBJ1-1; TRBD1 might be the D (6 bases). From germline, CDR1 is WNHNN and CDR2 SYGVQD (reference sequence). V shed 0 bases and J shed 0 bases, with 11 bases lying between them. The CDR3 has 16 residues. This CDR3 is CASSESQGRLNTEAFF. CDR3 DNA sequence: TGCGCCAGCAGTGAGTCACAGGGACGATTGAACACTGAAGCTTTCTTT.

The gene calls are TRBV4-1 and TRBJ2-2, with D tentatively TRBD1 (6 bases). V was trimmed by 4 bases and J by 2 bases, leaving 14 bases between them. Germline lookup yields CDR1 MGHRA and CDR2 YSYEKL. This CDR3 is built from 16 residues. This CDR3 is CASSLSRQANTGELFF. DNA of the CDR3: TGCGCCAGCAGCCTCTCGAGACAGGCTAACACCGGGGAGCTGTTTTTT.

This sequence joins TRBV25-1 and TRBJ1-1; 9 nucleotides match TRBD1. The junction had 7 bases not matched to a gene; V was cut back by 4 bases and J by 1 base. This CDR3 has 16 amino acids. Germline CDR1 and CDR2: MGHDK and SYGVNS. The CDR3 spells CASSAIPGQGNTEAFF. CDR3 in DNA: TGTGCCAGCAGTGCGATACCGGGACAGGGGAACACTGAAGCTTTCTTT.

This clonotype was counted once. This chain connects TRBV29-1 to TRBJ1-3, with 8 nucleotides matching TRBD1. V was clipped by 0 bases and J by 0 bases; unmatched bases: 4. The germline V gene has CDR1 SQVTM and CDR2 ANQGSEA. This CDR3 region has 16 residues. The CDR3 sequence is CSVEDRDRNSGNTIYF. In DNA form, the CDR3 reads TGCAGCGTTGAAGATCGGGACAGGAACTCTGGAAACACCATATATTTT.

The V and J genes are TRBV29-1 and TRBJ2-7; D possibly corresponds to TRBD2 (7 bases). Germline loops: CDR1 SQVTM, CDR2 ANQGSEA. Trimming removed 8 bases at V and 5 bases at J, with 16 bases between. The CDR3 sequence is 12 residues long. The CDR3 DNA reads TGCAGCATCCCAAGGGGGGGGGACGAGCAGTACTTC. It yields the protein CSIPRGGDEQYF.

This clonotype was detected many times. V and J are TRBV4-2 and TRBJ1-1; a weak D match, TRBD1 (5 bases). The germline gives CDR1 LGHNA, CDR2 YNFKEQ. V was cut by 0 bases and J by 1 base, with 9 bases left in between. The CDR3 loop spans 15 amino acids. CDR3 DNA sequence: TGTGCCAGCAGCCAAGATCAGGGCCAGAACACTGAAGCTTTCTTT. Residues: CASSQDQGQNTEAFF.

In this sample, this clonotype turned up a few times. At one end, the junction sequence differs from germline, possibly due to a read error. This sequence joins TRBV10-3 and TRBJ1-5, with TRBD1 identical over 8 bases. Germline CDR1 is ENHRY and CDR2 is SYGVKD. CDR3 length: 13 amino acids. The CDR3 region is CASSGQGSGPQHF. For the CDR3, the DNA is TGTGCCAGCAGTGGACAGGGTTCAGGCCCCCAGCATTTT.

This clonotype was seen ten or more times. The chain uses TRBV10-3 and TRBJ1-5, with D perhaps TRBD1 (6 bases). CDR1 and CDR2 (germline): ENHRY, SYGVKD. Deletions cut 6 bases from V and 1 base from J, with 13 bases between. This CDR3 comprises 15 residues. CDR3 DNA sequence: TGTGCCATCAGCGCCCGGGACACGAGCAATCAGCCCCAGCATTTT. This encodes CAISARDTSNQPQHF.

The sample holds a few counts of this clonotype. The chain uses TRBV10-3 and TRBJ1-3, with D possibly matching TRBD1 (6 bases). Germline CDR1 and CDR2: ENHRY and SYGVKD. The CDR3 extends over 17 amino acids. V gave up 10 bases and J gave up 0 bases, with 22 bases separating them. CDR3 bases: TGTGCCACACGAGGGGGGGCCTTATACTCCTCTGGAAACACCATATATTTT. This codes for CATRGGALYSSGNTIYF.